One T cell receptor beta chain is described in this entry. This sample is part of a study of blood T cell repertoires in COVID-19. Study background: PBMCs, B-cell-depleted T cells, or T cells were the source of the cDNA or gDNA that made up the material.

This table comes from immunoSEQ multiplex PCR, and its TCRdb copy is limited to in-frame clones, with some not included. The table includes fewer than 350,000 clones, roughly 90% detected once. V was clipped by 0 bases and J by 0 bases, with 6 bases between them. Germline assignment: CDR1 SGHRS and CDR2 YFSETQ. This CDR3 comprises 14 residues. The sequenced sample consisted of peripheral blood. The V call is TRBV5-1, the J call TRBJ1-2; D gene unclear. This TCR was recovered from a woman between 65 and 79 years old with COVID-19, enrolled during active disease. The CDR3 protein is CASSLDSTNYGYTF. CDR3 sequence (DNA): TGCGCCAGCAGCTTGGATTCTACTAACTATGGCTACACCTTC. Using reference TRBV5-1 and TRBJ1-2 for the parts outside the CDR3, the full variable domain is KAGVTQTPRYLIKTRGQQVTLSCSPISGHRSVSWYQQTPGQGLQFLFEYFSETQRNKGNFPGRFSGRQFSNSRSEMNVSTLELGDSALYLCASSLDSTNYGYTFGSGTRLTVV.